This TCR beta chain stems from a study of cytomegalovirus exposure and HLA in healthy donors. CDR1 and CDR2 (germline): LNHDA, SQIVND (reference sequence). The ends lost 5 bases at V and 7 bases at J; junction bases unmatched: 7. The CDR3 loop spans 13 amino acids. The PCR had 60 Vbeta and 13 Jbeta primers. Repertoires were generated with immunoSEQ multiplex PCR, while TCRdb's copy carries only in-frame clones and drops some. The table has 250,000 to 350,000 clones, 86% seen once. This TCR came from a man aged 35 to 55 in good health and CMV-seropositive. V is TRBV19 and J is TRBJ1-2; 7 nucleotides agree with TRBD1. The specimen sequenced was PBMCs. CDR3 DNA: TGTGCCAGTAGTTTCGGGACAGCCGTTGGCTACACCTTC. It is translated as CASSFGTAVGYTF.